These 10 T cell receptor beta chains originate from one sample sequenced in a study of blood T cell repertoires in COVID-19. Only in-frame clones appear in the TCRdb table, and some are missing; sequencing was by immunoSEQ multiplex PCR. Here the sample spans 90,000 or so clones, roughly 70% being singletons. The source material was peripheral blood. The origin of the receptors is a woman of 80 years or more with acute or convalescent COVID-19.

The CDR3 region has the DNA TGTGCCAGTAGTGGCAGGGGGTCGGATGAAAAACTGTTTTTT. Translating it yields CASSGRGSDEKLFF. The V and J genes are TRBV19 and TRBJ1-4; 7 positions agree with TRBD1. With V trimmed by 5 bases and J by 6 bases, 6 bases remained unmatched. The CDR3 is 14 residues long. Germline CDR1 reads LNHDA; CDR2 reads SQIVND (reference sequence).

For the CDR3, the DNA is TGTGCCAGCAGCTCACGGGACAGGGGTTTGGTAGAGACCCAGTACTTC. Encoded protein: CASSSRDRGLVETQYF. The J gene is TRBJ2-5, the V gene TRBV7-8; 10 bases fit TRBD1. CDR1 SGHVS and CDR2 FQNEAQ come from the germline V gene. Trimming removed 4 bases from V and 4 bases from J; junction bases left unmatched: 9. The CDR3 has 16 residues. Full variable domain (missing parts from reference TRBV7-8 and TRBJ2-5): GAGVSQSPRYKVAKRGQDVALRCDPISGHVSLFWYQQALGQGPEFLTYFQNEAQLDKSGLPSDRFFAERPEGSVSTLKIQRTQQEDSAVYLCASSSRDRGLVETQYFGPGTRLLVL.

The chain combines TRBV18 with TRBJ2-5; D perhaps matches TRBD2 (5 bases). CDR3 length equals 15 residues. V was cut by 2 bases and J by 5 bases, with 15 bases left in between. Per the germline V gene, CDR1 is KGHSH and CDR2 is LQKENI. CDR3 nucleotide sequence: TGTGCCAGCTCACCAGGAGCTGTAGGCGGGGAGACCCAGTACTTC. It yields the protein CASSPGAVGGETQYF.

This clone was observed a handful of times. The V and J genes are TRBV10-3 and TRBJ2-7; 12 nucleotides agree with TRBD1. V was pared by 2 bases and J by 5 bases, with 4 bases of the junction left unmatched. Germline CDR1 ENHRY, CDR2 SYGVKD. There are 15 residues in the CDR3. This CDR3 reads CAISETGQGAHEQYF. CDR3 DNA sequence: TGTGCCATCAGTGAGACGGGACAGGGGGCGCACGAGCAGTACTTC.

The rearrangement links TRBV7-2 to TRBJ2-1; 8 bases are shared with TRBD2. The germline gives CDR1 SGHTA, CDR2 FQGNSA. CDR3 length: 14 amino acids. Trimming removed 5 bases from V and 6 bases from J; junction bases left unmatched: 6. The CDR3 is CASSLGGGINEQFF. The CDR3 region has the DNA TGTGCCAGCAGCCTAGGCGGGGGGATCAATGAGCAGTTCTTC.

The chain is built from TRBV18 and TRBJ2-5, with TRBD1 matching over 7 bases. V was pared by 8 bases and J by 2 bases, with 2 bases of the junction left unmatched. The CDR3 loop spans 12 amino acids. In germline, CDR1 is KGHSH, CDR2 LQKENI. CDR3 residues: CASGTEQETQYF. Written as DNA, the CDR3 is TGTGCCAGCGGGACAGAGCAAGAGACCCAGTACTTC.

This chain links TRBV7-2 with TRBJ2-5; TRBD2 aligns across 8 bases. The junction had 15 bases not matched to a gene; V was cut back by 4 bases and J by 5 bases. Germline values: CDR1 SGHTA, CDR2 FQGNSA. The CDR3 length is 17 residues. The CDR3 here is CASSSRLSGGLVETQYF. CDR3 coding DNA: TGTGCCAGCAGCTCTCGACTAAGCGGGGGCCTAGTGGAGACCCAGTACTTC. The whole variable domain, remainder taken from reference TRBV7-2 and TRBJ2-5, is GAGVSQSPSNKVTEKGKDVELRCDPISGHTALYWYRQSLGQGLEFLIYFQGNSAPDKSGLPSDRFSAERTGGSVSTLTIQRTQQEDSAVYLCASSSRLSGGLVETQYFGPGTRLLVL.

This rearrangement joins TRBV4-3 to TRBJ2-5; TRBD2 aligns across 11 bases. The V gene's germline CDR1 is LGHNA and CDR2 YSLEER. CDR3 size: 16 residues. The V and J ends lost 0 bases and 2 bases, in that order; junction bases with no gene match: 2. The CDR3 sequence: CASSQDLAGGQETQYF. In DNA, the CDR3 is TGCGCCAGCAGCCAAGATTTAGCGGGGGGGCAAGAGACCCAGTACTTC.

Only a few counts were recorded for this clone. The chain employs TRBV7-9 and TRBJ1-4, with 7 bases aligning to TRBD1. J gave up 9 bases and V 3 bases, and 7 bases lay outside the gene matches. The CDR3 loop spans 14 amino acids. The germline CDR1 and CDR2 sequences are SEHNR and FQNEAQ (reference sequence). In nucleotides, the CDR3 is TGTGCCAGCAGCTTTGGACAGGCCATCCAAAAACTGTTTTTT. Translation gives CASSFGQAIQKLFF.

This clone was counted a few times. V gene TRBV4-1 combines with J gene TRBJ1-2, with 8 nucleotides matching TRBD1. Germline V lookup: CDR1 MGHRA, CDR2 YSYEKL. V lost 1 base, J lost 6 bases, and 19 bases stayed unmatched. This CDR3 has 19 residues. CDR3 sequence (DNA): TGCGCCAGCAGCCAAGTAGGCAGAGGTAAAGGACAGGGACGGCATGGCTACACCTTC. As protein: CASSQVGRGKGQGRHGYTF.